Here is one T cell receptor beta chain with its context. The antigen is unknown. Generated by immunoSEQ multiplex PCR, the TCRdb table keeps only in-frame clones and is missing some. The sample includes about 41,000 clones, around 95% of them seen just once. This entry belongs to a study of graft-versus-host responses after intestinal transplantation. The CDR3 length is 11 residues. Germline V CDR1 and CDR2: MNHEY, SMNVEV (reference sequence). The V end was cut by 6 bases, the J end by 8 bases, with 7 bases between. Study-level findings and limits: Early post-transplant falls in HvG clones accompanied the peak levels of circulating GvH clones. In recipient marrow, GvH clones were found, and some appeared first in ileum or blood.

The material was unstimulated CD8+ T cells sorted from spleen or lymph node cells, obtained before transplant. The V call is TRBV27, the J call TRBJ2-2; D remains ambiguous. The source is a human donor who was the organ donor for an intestinal transplant. For the CDR3, the DNA is TGTGCCAGCAGATATCAGGGGGAGCTGTTTTTT. Protein: CASRYQGELFF.